This T cell receptor beta chain was sequenced for a study of OX40 agonist ivuxolimab in advanced cancers. Here immunoSEQ multiplex PCR was the method, and the copy in TCRdb shows in-frame clones only, minus some. The sample consists of tens of thousands of clones, 70% to 90% of them appearing once. A remark on this clone: The antigen is not known.

CDR3 size: 19 residues. The junction had 22 bases not matched to a gene; V was cut back by 6 bases and J by 5 bases. CDR1 and CDR2 from the germline V gene are SGHAT and FQNNGV. Findings of the study overall: Dose levels from 0.1 to 3.0 mg/kg saw CD4+ and CD8+ blood T cells expand clonally by week 6.

This receptor was identified in an adult with an advanced solid tumor such as melanoma, head and neck, liver or kidney cancer. This specimen consisted of CD4+ or CD8+ T cells sorted from blood, obtained in a trial of the OX40 agonist ivuxolimab. V is TRBV11-2 and J is TRBJ2-1, with 7 bases identical to TRBD2. The CDR3 sequence is CASSSDGIPRGGVNNEQFF. DNA of the CDR3: TGTGCCAGCAGTTCAGACGGGATACCACGGGGAGGGGTTAACAATGAGCAGTTCTTC. Supplemented by reference TRBV11-2 and TRBJ2-1, the full variable domain reads EAGVAQSPRYKIIEKRQSVAFWCNPISGHATLYWYQQILGQGPKLLIQFQNNGVVDDSQLPKDRFSAERLKGVDSTLKIQPAKLEDSAVYLCASSSDGIPRGGVNNEQFFGPGTRLTVL.